This T cell receptor beta chain is from a study of human T cells and chemical hapten exposure (dated by TCRdb to the early 2020s). Background on the whole study: For sensitization, 2% DPC in acetone was applied to a roughly 2 cm by roughly 2 cm area of upper inner arm skin. Libraries were pooled for sequencing, and variation in per-sample TCR yields was attributed mainly to small differences in library volumes within the pool. Blood was sampled from patients pre-sensitization (week 0) and at 2, 6 and about 24 weeks after DPC sensitization. Throughout the approximately 25-week study period, patients were also given weekly therapeutic DPC doses on the scalp. Patch testing was done on the upper back using Finn chambers containing 0.01% DPC, and results were scored after 6 days according to International Contact Dermatitis Research Group standards. Blood for TCR sequencing was provided by twenty-nine alopecia patients at one to four time points (pre-sensitization, 2, 6 and 24 weeks). Most of the patients in the cohort were female, and the cohort covered alopecia areata with under or over 50% scalp involvement, alopecia totalis and alopecia universalis. The study tracked peripheral blood TCR repertoire changes in vivo during primary and secondary sensitization to the hapten diphenylcyclopropenone (DPC) in alopecia patients.

Interpreted using the paper, the time point label stands for: patch test 1, 2 weeks after DPC sensitization. The treatment or condition label for this specimen denotes: therapeutic diphenylcyclopropenone sensitization with weekly scalp DPC. Blood at each patch-test visit was drawn before the patch test was applied. Patients were considered eligible if aged 18 to 70, diagnosed with alopecia and deemed suitable for DPC therapy, and patients were excluded if pregnant. Total RNA was extracted from unfractionated whole blood that had been collected in Tempus Blood RNA tubes. The protocol used for the library was RACE. Instrument used: NextSeq 500. Library preparation attached unique molecular identifiers to individual cDNA molecules for quantitative, reproducible TCR counting. Each blood RNA sample was used to sequence both TCR alpha and TCR beta chains. The authors' analysis ran thus. Samples had a median of roughly 100,000 TCRs, with a range from roughly 23,224 to 750,000. V, J and CDR3 annotation of the TCR reads was performed with the Decombinator software suite. For the PS versus PT1 abundance plots, all samples were subsampled to the same number of TCRs (28,000). TCRs were defined as expanded if absent before sensitization and observed at least eight times at the 2-week time point. TCRdb trimmed the raw reads at Q25, called clones with MiXCR and kept productive beta chains. Rows with a matching CDR3 protein are joined into one entry that keeps the most common DNA and genes. These V and J calls derive from TCRdb rather than the authors' analysis. In all, the sample holds about 99,000 distinct CDR3 sequences, and 12% of those were seen once. Over 2% of the sample is in the top ten clones.

This clonotype has ten or more counts. No antigen is known for it. No clone much larger than this one lies a single base away; base qualities are absent. Overall results and qualifications from the work: DPC sensitization did not change how many TCRs were above 1 in 1000 frequency, and no evidence was found of alterations in global repertoire structure. A positive correlation was found between the number of PT1 expanded TCRs and patch test score, with significance reached at thresholds 8, 16 and 32 but not 4. Repeated subsampling changed both the strength of the expansion versus patch-test correlation and the threshold at which that correlation became significant. Compared with pre-sensitization or healthy control sets, expanded TCRs formed significantly more large CDR3 similarity clusters, which is consistent with antigen-driven responses. Because all patients had alopecia, a presumed autoimmune disease, the immune response of the patients might differ from that of healthy individuals.

For this chain, trimming is 5 bases at the V end and 2 bases at the J end, and the number of junction bases without a gene match is 5. The germline V gene sets CDR1 to SGHTA and CDR2 to FQGNSA. The CDR3 contains 15 residues, cysteine and phenylalanine counted. The read is trimmed to its CDR3 DNA, 45 bases read in frame from base 1. This TCR was recovered from a woman in her thirties or forties with alopecia areata. Some clones in this sample may be carry-over from other donors' samples. The V and J segments used are TRBV7-2 and TRBJ2-2; 7 junctional bases match TRBD1. The sequencing used whole blood, collected in connection with sensitization to the hapten diphenylcyclopropenone (DPC). The sequenced DNA is TGTGCCAGCAGCCTTCGACAGGGAAACACCGGGGAGCTGTTTTTT. The encoded protein is CASSLRQGNTGELFF. The full variable domain, completed from the reference TRBV7-2 and TRBJ2-2 proteins outside the CDR3, reads GAGVSQSPSNKVTEKGKDVELRCDPISGHTALYWYRQSLGQGLEFLIYFQGNSAPDKSGLPSDRFSAERTGGSVSTLTIQRTQQEDSAVYLCASSLRQGNTGELFFGEGSRLTVL.